This T cell receptor (beta chain) was obtained from a study of beta chain features in type 1 diabetes. Study-level results: The similarity of naive, central memory and Treg TCRB repertoires appeared greater among patients than among healthy donors.

To note about this clone: Its antigen is not known.

TCRB transcripts that were expressed got sequenced, as all of the isolated RNA had been reverse transcribed. TCRdb's copy holds only in-frame clones and misses some; the assay was immunoSEQ multiplex PCR. The table records around 400,000 clones, around 12% of them present only once. Germline CDR1 is SGHTA and CDR2 is FQGTGA. Trimming pared 4 bases from V and 10 bases from J, leaving 20 bases between. CDR3 length: 15 amino acids. The collection from each donor was one heparinised blood draw averaging roughly 100 mL. Cells sorted by CD45RO/CCR7/CD25/CD127/CD95/CD27 comprised CD4+ naive, central memory, regulatory and stem cell-like memory cells.

This chain connects TRBV7-3 to TRBJ2-1, with a possible D match to TRBD1 (5 bases). This receptor was identified in a man aged 18 to 30 in good health. The sequenced sample was naive CD4+ T cells from blood. The CDR3 here is CASSSQEPGVGEQFF. The CDR3 DNA sequence: TGTGCCAGCAGCTCACAGGAGCCTGGGGTTGGAGAGCAGTTCTTC.